This is a list of T cell receptor beta chains from one sample in a study of blood T cells in healthy people across ages. Each CDR3 protein is one row after TCRdb ran MiXCR on the 5' RACE reads. This table holds around 800,000 distinct CDR3 sequences, about 55% found once. Sequenced input: blood. Receptor source: a man older than 75 in good health. Each CDR3 is given with its conserved first and last residue. The D gene is left open where the match is weak. The size entry is marked missing in some rows and otherwise reads once, few, many or a size class.

12,TRBD1,TRBJ2-4,.,TRBV7-8,TGTGCCAGCAGCCTCGGACAGGATAATCAGTACTTC,CASSLGQDNQYF
18,TRBD2,TRBJ2-1,.,TRBV5-1,TGCGCCAGCAGCTTGTGGGGACTAGCGGGGGGCCCGGGCAATGAGCAGTTCTTC,CASSLWGLAGGPGNEQFF
13,.,TRBJ1-1,once,TRBV6-5,TGTGCCAGCACACGAAGGAGGGGCACTGAAGCTTTCTTT,CASTRRRGTEAFF
15,.,TRBJ2-3,.,TRBV20-1,TGCAGTGCTAGAGATAGTTCCGCGGCGGGAGATACGCAGTATTTT,CSARDSSAAGDTQYF
14,.,TRBJ2-1,.,TRBV20-1,TGCAGTGCTCTGTTGGGGGCCTCACACAATGAGCAGTTCTTC,CSALLGASHNEQFF
14,.,TRBJ2-5,.,TRBV28,TGTGCCAGCAGTTCGCGGTTTGTGGGAGAGACCCAGTACTTC,CASSSRFVGETQYF
16,TRBD1,TRBJ2-1,.,TRBV12-3/TRBV12-4,TGTGCCAGCAGTTTAGGTGCTGGGACAGGGGTGAATGAGCAGTTCTTC,CASSLGAGTGVNEQFF
14,.,TRBJ1-4,.,TRBV5-1,TGCGCCAGCAGCCCGGCCGAATCATCTGAAAAACTGTTTTTT,CASSPAESSEKLFF
14,TRBD1,TRBJ1-5,.,TRBV28,TGTGCCAGTGGAAATAGGGGGCTCGGTCAGCCCCAGCATTTT,CASGNRGLGQPQHF
15,.,TRBJ1-2,few,TRBV2,TGTGCCAGCAGCGGATACGGGGCCCTCAACTATGGCTACACCTTC,CASSGYGALNYGYTF
13,.,TRBJ2-5,.,TRBV18,TGTGCCAGCTCAACGTCCTCGCAAGAGACCCAGTACTTC,CASSTSSQETQYF
16,TRBD2,TRBJ2-7,.,TRBV28,TGTGCCAGCAGTTTACGGGGGGGCGGGAACCCCGGTGAGCAGTACTTC,CASSLRGGGNPGEQYF
15,.,TRBJ1-2,.,TRBV4-1,TGCGCCAGCAGCCCCCCTACGGCAGGGTACTATGGCTACACCTTC,CASSPPTAGYYGYTF
13,TRBD2,TRBJ2-7,once,TRBV20-1,TGCAGTGCCGACCGGGGACTAGCGTACGAGCAGTACTTC,CSADRGLAYEQYF
15,.,TRBJ2-7,.,TRBV20-1,TGCGGTGCTAGAGTCCGGACGGGACGTCTGGACGAGCAGTACTTC,CGARVRTGRLDEQYF
15,.,TRBJ2-7,.,TRBV5-1,TGCGCCAGCAGCCCCAACGCAGGGATGAAGGGCGAGCAGTACTTC,CASSPNAGMKGEQYF
15,TRBD2,TRBJ2-7,few,TRBV13,TGTGCCAGCAGCCCCCCTAGCGGGAGAAGGAACGAGCAGTACTTC,CASSPPSGRRNEQYF
17,TRBD1,TRBJ1-2,once,TRBV30,TGTGCCTGGAGGGTACCATTGGGACAGGGGACCGCCTATGGCTACACCTTC,CAWRVPLGQGTAYGYTF
16,TRBD2,TRBJ2-1,.,TRBV3-1,TGTGCCAGCAGCCAAGCGGGGGGAATCGCCTACAATGAGCAGTTCTTC,CASSQAGGIAYNEQFF
12,.,TRBJ2-1,.,TRBV20-1,TGCAGTGCCCGGGGAGCCGTGGATGAGCAGTTCTTC,CSARGAVDEQFF
15,.,TRBJ1-3,.,TRBV4-1,TGCGCCAGCAGCCAAGATTGGACCTCTGGAAACACCATATATTTT,CASSQDWTSGNTIYF
14,TRBD1,TRBJ2-1,.,TRBV7-3,TGTGCCAGCAGCTTATCAGGGGGCAAGGATGAGCAGTTCTTC,CASSLSGGKDEQFF
14,.,TRBJ2-3,few,TRBV7-2,TGTGCCAGCAGCTTAGTTTGGACCGCAGATACGCAGTATTTT,CASSLVWTADTQYF
15,.,TRBJ1-2,.,TRBV24-1,TGTGCCACCAGTGAAGCGGTGGTGCCTGGGTATGGCTACACCTTC,CATSEAVVPGYGYTF
13,.,TRBJ2-7,.,TRBV4-1,TGCGCCAGCAGCCACCCCCGGGGGTACGAGCAGTACTTC,CASSHPRGYEQYF
16,TRBD2,TRBJ2-7,.,TRBV28,TGTGCCAGCAGTTTGGAGCGACTAGCGGGGGTAAACGAGCAGTACTTC,CASSLERLAGVNEQYF
15,TRBD2,TRBJ2-3,.,TRBV9,TGTGCCAGCGGGCGGGAGGGATTGAGCACAGATACGCAGTATTTT,CASGREGLSTDTQYF
18,.,TRBJ2-3,.,TRBV6-1,TGTGCCAGCAGTGTCCTCACGAGGCAGGACTATCGAGCAGATACGCAGTATTTT,CASSVLTRQDYRADTQYF
14,.,TRBJ2-1,.,TRBV29-1,TGCAGCGGCGGGGTCCTTTCTTTTCTCAATGAGCAGTTCTTC,CSGGVLSFLNEQFF
17,.,TRBJ2-5,.,TRBV7-3,TGTGCCAGCAGCTTAATAGGTGGGAGTTTGGGCGAGGAGACCCAGTACTTC,CASSLIGGSLGEETQYF
12,.,TRBJ2-1,.,TRBV6-6,TGTGCCAGCAGTTTTTTAGGGATCGGGCAGTTCTTC,CASSFLGIGQFF
14,TRBD2,TRBJ2-5,.,TRBV9,TGTGCCAGCAGCGCAGGACTAGCGAAAGAGACCCAGTACTTC,CASSAGLAKETQYF
15,TRBD1,TRBJ2-7,.,TRBV7-2,TGTGCCAGCAGCGTAACCGGGACAGACCCCTACGAGCAGTACTTC,CASSVTGTDPYEQYF
13,.,TRBJ2-5,few,TRBV7-2,TGTGCCAGCAGCTCAGGGGGGGTAGAGACCCAGTACTTC,CASSSGGVETQYF
17,.,TRBJ1-1,.,TRBV5-1,TGCGCCAGCAGCATGATAGTCCTGGGACTCTCGAACACTGAAGCTTTCTTT,CASSMIVLGLSNTEAFF
19,.,TRBJ1-1,.,TRBV5-1,TGCGCCAGCAGCCGGAGTCAGATTCGATTGCGGGGTTCTGACACTGAAGCTTTCTTT,CASSRSQIRLRGSDTEAFF
14,TRBD2,TRBJ2-1,.,TRBV20-1,TGCAGCGCTTGGACTAGCGGGAGGGGGTTGGTGCAGTTCTTC,CSAWTSGRGLVQFF
16,.,TRBJ2-7,once,TRBV21-1,TGTGCCAGCAGCAAAGACGACCCTAAGGGGGGAGGCGAGCAGTACTTC,CASSKDDPKGGGEQYF
13,.,TRBJ2-1,.,TRBV4-2,TGTGCCAGCAGCCGAAGGGCTGACAATGATCAGTTCTTC,CASSRRADNDQFF
13,.,TRBJ2-3,many,TRBV7-8,TGTGCCAGCAGCTTAGCGCTGACAGCATACGCGTATTTT,CASSLALTAYAYF
11,.,TRBJ1-3,.,TRBV25-1,TGTGCCAGCAGCCTCAGAAACACCATATATTTT,CASSLRNTIYF
9,.,TRBJ2-5,.,TRBV9,TGTGCCAGCAGAGAGACCCAGTACTTC,CASRETQYF
15,TRBD1,TRBJ1-2,few,TRBV29-1,TGCAGCGTTACCCGGAGACAGGGATTGTTATATGGCTACACCTTC,CSVTRRQGLLYGYTF
11,.,TRBJ2-5,.,TRBV10-3,TGTGCCATCAGCGACCAAGAGACCCAGTACTTC,CAISDQETQYF
14,.,TRBJ1-1,.,TRBV5-1,TGCGCCAGCAGCTCCCCCCGACAGAACACTGAAGCTTTCTTT,CASSSPRQNTEAFF
17,TRBD2,TRBJ2-1,few,TRBV11-2,TGTGCCAGCAGCTTAGGTCTAGCGGGAGGCGCCTACAATGAGCAGTTCTTC,CASSLGLAGGAYNEQFF
14,TRBD1,TRBJ1-2,.,TRBV6-5,TGTGCCAGCAGTGATGGACAGGGGCCCTATGGCTACACCTTC,CASSDGQGPYGYTF
14,.,TRBJ1-2,.,TRBV7-2,TGTGCCAGCAGCTTAGGAGTGGAAGGCTATGGCTACACCTTC,CASSLGVEGYGYTF
12,.,TRBJ1-1,.,TRBV7-9,TGTGCCAGCAGCTTAAAGCACCCTGAAGCTTTCTTT,CASSLKHPEAFF
13,.,TRBJ2-5,.,TRBV29-1,TGCAGCGTTGAAGGGCGCCTCCAAGAGACCCAGTACTTC,CSVEGRLQETQYF
15,TRBD2,TRBJ2-1,.,TRBV10-3,TGTGCCATCAGTGACGGCGGGAGGGCCCACAATGAGCAGTTCTTC,CAISDGGRAHNEQFF
14,.,TRBJ2-3,.,TRBV20-1,TGCAGTGCTAGACCGCCCAGAGGGACAGATACGCAGTATTTT,CSARPPRGTDTQYF
16,.,TRBJ2-7,.,TRBV7-9,TGTGCCAGCAGCTTAAGGGCGGCTTCCAGAGGGGTCGAGCAGTACTTC,CASSLRAASRGVEQYF
13,.,TRBJ1-1,.,TRBV20-1,TGCAGTGCTAGAGGCGACATAGCTACTGAAGCTTTCTTT,CSARGDIATEAFF
14,.,TRBJ2-1,few,TRBV29-1,TGCAGCGTGGTCGGGGGCGAGTCCTACAATGAGCAGTTCTTC,CSVVGGESYNEQFF
14,TRBD1,TRBJ2-5,few,TRBV5-1,TGCGCCAGCAGTAGGGGGCGAGTAGGAGAGACCCAGTACTTC,CASSRGRVGETQYF
12,.,TRBJ2-7,.,TRBV9,TGTGCCAGCCCAGACTGCACCTACGAGCAGTACTTC,CASPDCTYEQYF